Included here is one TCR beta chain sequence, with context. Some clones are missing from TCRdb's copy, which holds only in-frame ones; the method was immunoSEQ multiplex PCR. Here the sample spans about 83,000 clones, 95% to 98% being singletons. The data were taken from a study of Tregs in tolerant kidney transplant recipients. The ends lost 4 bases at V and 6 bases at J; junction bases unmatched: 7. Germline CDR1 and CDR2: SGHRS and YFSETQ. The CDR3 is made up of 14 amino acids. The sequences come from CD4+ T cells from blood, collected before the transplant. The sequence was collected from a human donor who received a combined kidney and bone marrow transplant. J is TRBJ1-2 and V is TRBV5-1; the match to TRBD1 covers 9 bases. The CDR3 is CASSAGQGGDGYTF. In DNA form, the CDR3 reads TGCGCCAGCAGCGCGGGACAGGGAGGTGATGGCTACACCTTC.